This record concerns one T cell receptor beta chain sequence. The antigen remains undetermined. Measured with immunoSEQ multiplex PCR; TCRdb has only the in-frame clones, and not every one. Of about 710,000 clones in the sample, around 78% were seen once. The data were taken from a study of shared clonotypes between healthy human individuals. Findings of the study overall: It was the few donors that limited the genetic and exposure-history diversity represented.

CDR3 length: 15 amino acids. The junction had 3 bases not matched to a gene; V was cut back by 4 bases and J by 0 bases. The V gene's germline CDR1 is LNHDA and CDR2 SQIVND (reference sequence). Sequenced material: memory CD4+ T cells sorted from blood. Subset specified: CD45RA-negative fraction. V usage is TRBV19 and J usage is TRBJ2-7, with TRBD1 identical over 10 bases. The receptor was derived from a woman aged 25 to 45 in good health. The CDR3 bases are TGTGCCAGTAGTAAAGGGACAGGGGTCTCCTACGAGCAGTACTTC. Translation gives CASSKGTGVSYEQYF.